One and the same sample provided the 14 T cell receptor beta chains below, sequenced in a study of blood T cell repertoires in COVID-19. Method: immunoSEQ multiplex PCR; TCRdb's copy keeps in-frame clones and lacks some. The data hold a few hundred thousand clones, with approximately 83% observed a single time. Sequenced sample: PBMCs or T cells enriched from blood (not recorded which). The source is a man under 40 who had recovered from COVID-19.

Comments on this clone: This sample includes further DNA sequences coding for the same CDR3. The chain is built from TRBV3-1 (or the pseudogene TRBV3-2) and TRBJ2-7; possible D gene TRBD2, 5 bases. The germline V and J ends were trimmed by 1 base and 4 bases, with 5 bases remaining between them. Germline CDR1 reads LGHDT; CDR2 reads YNNKEL (reference sequence). This CDR3 is 12 amino acids long. The CDR3: CASSQAGYEQYF. CDR3 sequence (DNA): TGTGCCAGCAGCCAAGCGGGATACGAGCAGTACTTC.

This clone showed up just once. V usage is TRBV5-1 and J usage is TRBJ1-1; TRBD1 matches 9 bases. Germline V CDR1 and CDR2: SGHRS, YFSETQ. CDR3 length equals 14 residues. V lost 6 bases and J lost 0; bases outside the gene matches: 3. CDR3 DNA sequence: TGCGCCAGCACAACAGGGGGCGTGAACACTGAAGCTTTCTTT. As protein: CASTTGGVNTEAFF.

The table lists this clone with a few counts. The CDR3 DNA reads TGTGCCAGCAGTACCGCAGGTACTGAAGCTTTCTTT. It translates to CASSTAGTEAFF. J is TRBJ1-1 and V is TRBV6-2 or TRBV6-3; no firm D call. V was pared by 5 bases and J by 5 bases, with 9 bases between. CDR1 and CDR2 (germline): MNHEY, SVGEGT. This CDR3 contains 12 residues.

The chain has TRBV5-6 and TRBJ1-2; 7 bases are shared with TRBD1. The germline V gene encodes CDR1 SGHDT and CDR2 YYEEEE. The CDR3 is 15 residues long. J was trimmed by 3 bases and V by 0 bases; bases with no gene match: 5. CDR3 region: CASSLADREYYGYTF. The CDR3 bases are TGTGCCAGCAGCTTGGCTGACAGGGAGTACTATGGCTACACCTTC.

The V and J genes are TRBV3-1 (or the pseudogene TRBV3-2) and TRBJ2-1; tentative D call: TRBD1 (5 bases). V lost 1 base, J lost 8 bases, and 15 bases lay in between. The germline V gene encodes CDR1 LGHDT and CDR2 YNNKEL (reference sequence). The CDR3 loop spans 15 amino acids. CDR3 bases: TGTGCCAGCAGCCAAGTAGGGGCTCAGGCCCATGAGCAGTTCTTC. Amino acids: CASSQVGAQAHEQFF.

The chain combines TRBV6-8 with TRBJ1-2; D not resolved. Germline CDR1 MNHGY, CDR2 SAAAGT. CDR3 size: 18 residues. Trimming removed 8 bases from V and 8 bases from J, with 33 bases in between. CDR3 bases: TGTGCCAGCCCCTATTCGGCGTCCGCCGGTCCCACTATGGTAGGCTACACCTTC. Its translation: CASPYSASAGPTMVGYTF.

The rearrangement links TRBV7-2 to TRBJ1-4; D uncertain. CDR3 length: 14 residues. Trimming cost V 2 bases and J 7 bases, with 11 bases left between them. Germline lookup yields CDR1 SGHTA and CDR2 FQGNSA. DNA of the CDR3: TGTGCCAGCAGCTTACCTAGTTTACCTGAAAAACTGTTTTTT. Amino acid sequence: CASSLPSLPEKLFF.

This rearrangement joins TRBV29-1 to TRBJ2-3, with a weak D call TRBD1 (6 bases). Trimming took off 8 bases at V and 1 base at J, with 10 bases between the two ends. The CDR3 is 12 amino acids. Germline lookup yields CDR1 SQVTM and CDR2 ANQGSEA. The CDR3 sequence: CSIPGGTDTQYF. CDR3 DNA sequence: TGCAGCATTCCAGGGGGCACAGATACGCAGTATTTT.

This chain uses TRBV11-1 with TRBJ1-2; D gene uncertain. The CDR3 length is 15 residues. From germline, CDR1 is SGHAT and CDR2 FQDESV (reference sequence). The V end was cut by 4 bases, the J end by 4 bases, with 16 bases between. DNA of the CDR3: TGTGCCAGCAGCTCGGACCCCGGGAGACCCTATGGCTACACCTTC. Translated: CASSSDPGRPYGYTF.

The gene calls are TRBV7-3 and TRBJ2-2, with 7 nucleotides matching TRBD1. V shed 5 bases and J 0 bases; nucleotides not matched to a gene: 3. Germline-derived CDR1 and CDR2 are SGHTA and FQGTGA. The CDR3 sequence is 15 residues long. This CDR3 reads CASSRGQTNTGELFF. The CDR3 coding sequence is TGTGCCAGCAGCCGGGGACAGACGAACACCGGGGAGCTGTTTTTT.

J is TRBJ1-6 and V is TRBV9, with 12 bases aligning to TRBD1. Germline assignment: CDR1 SGDLS and CDR2 YYNGEE. The CDR3 loop spans 17 amino acids. V dropped 3 bases and J dropped 5; count of bases not matched to a gene: 6. The CDR3 protein is CASSGGQGAIDNSPLHF. CDR3 coding DNA: TGTGCCAGCAGCGGGGGACAGGGGGCAATAGATAATTCACCCCTCCACTTT.

This clone was detected only a few times. The chain combines TRBV14 with TRBJ1-6; D not resolved. In germline, CDR1 is SGHDN, CDR2 FVKESK. This CDR3 is built from 14 residues. V shed 1 base and J shed 4 bases, with 5 bases lying between them. CDR3 coding DNA: TGTGCCAGCAGCCAAGGGCAGTATAATTCACCCCTCCACTTT. Residues: CASSQGQYNSPLHF.

The chain links TRBV18 to TRBJ2-5, with TRBD2 as a possible D gene (6 bases). The CDR3 is 14 amino acids. The germline V and J ends were trimmed by 4 bases and 0 bases, with 9 bases remaining between them. Germline CDR1 and CDR2: KGHSH and LQKENI. The CDR3 protein is CASSRTTYQETQYF. CDR3 nucleotides: TGTGCCAGCTCACGGACTACGTACCAAGAGACCCAGTACTTC. Variable domain in full (rest from reference TRBV18 and TRBJ2-5): NAGVMQNPRHLVRRRGQEARLRCSPMKGHSHVYWYRQLPEEGLKFMVYLQKENIIDESGMPKERFSAEFPKEGPSILRIQQVVRGDSAAYFCASSRTTYQETQYFGPGTRLLVL.

This clone was found a few times. The chain employs TRBV9 and TRBJ1-2; TRBD1 matches at 7 bases. CDR1 and CDR2 (germline): SGDLS, YYNGEE. The CDR3 runs to 18 residues. V was pared by 3 bases and J by 2 bases, with 16 bases of the junction left unmatched. This chain's CDR3 is CASSATTLHRGLNYGYTF. For the CDR3, the DNA is TGTGCCAGCAGCGCCACCACCTTGCACAGGGGTTTGAACTATGGCTACACCTTC. Drawing the rest from reference TRBV9 and TRBJ1-2, the complete variable domain is DSGVTQTPKHLITATGQRVTLRCSPRSGDLSVYWYQQSLDQGLQFLIQYYNGEERAKGNILERFSAQQFPDLHSELNLSSLELGDSALYFCASSATTLHRGLNYGYTFGSGTRLTVV.